Following are 14 T cell receptor beta chains from one sample sequenced in a study of cytomegalovirus exposure and HLA in healthy donors. TCRdb keeps only in-frame clones here, not all; method: immunoSEQ multiplex PCR. The sample records more than 85,000 clones, around 86% being singletons. The sample consisted of PBMCs. The receptors were sampled from a woman younger than 30 in good health and CMV-seropositive.

CDR3 protein: CASSLVRDNSYEQYF. In DNA form, the CDR3 reads TGCGCCAGCAGCCTAGTACGGGACAACTCCTACGAGCAGTACTTC. The gene calls are TRBV5-1 and TRBJ2-7; possible D gene TRBD1, 6 bases. CDR1 SGHRS and CDR2 YFSETQ come from the germline V gene. Trimming shortened V by 4 bases and J by 0 bases, and 14 bases separated the two germline ends. This CDR3 is 15 amino acids long. Full variable domain (missing parts from reference TRBV5-1 and TRBJ2-7): KAGVTQTPRYLIKTRGQQVTLSCSPISGHRSVSWYQQTPGQGLQFLFEYFSETQRNKGNFPGRFSGRQFSNSRSEMNVSTLELGDSALYLCASSLVRDNSYEQYFGPGTRLTVT.

This clone was observed once. The chain employs TRBV10-3 and TRBJ2-3, with D possibly being TRBD1 (5 bases). V dropped 3 bases and J dropped 7 bases, with 8 bases sitting between them. The CDR3 spans 12 residues. In germline, CDR1 is ENHRY, CDR2 SYGVKD. The CDR3 loop is CAISDGAYTQYF. CDR3 sequence (DNA): TGTGCCATCAGTGATGGGGCCTATACGCAGTATTTT.

The chain links TRBV28 to TRBJ2-5, with D perhaps matching TRBD1 (5 bases). CDR1 is MDHEN, CDR2 SYDVKM, per germline. The length of the CDR3 is 11 residues. V was cut by 8 bases and J by 7 bases, with 11 bases left in between. In nucleotides, the CDR3 is TGTGCCAGCGGATTAAGGGGGACCCAGTACTTC. This encodes CASGLRGTQYF.

The chain links TRBV11-2 to TRBJ2-1, with D hard to call. Germline V gene data show CDR1 as SGHAT and CDR2 as FQNNGV. Trimming cost V 3 bases and J 7 bases, with 4 bases left between them. This CDR3 has 11 amino acids. Here the CDR3 DNA reads TGTGCCAGCAGCTTCCTAAATGAGCAGTTCTTC. This gives the protein CASSFLNEQFF. The whole variable domain, remainder taken from reference TRBV11-2 and TRBJ2-1, is EAGVAQSPRYKIIEKRQSVAFWCNPISGHATLYWYQQILGQGPKLLIQFQNNGVVDDSQLPKDRFSAERLKGVDSTLKIQPAKLEDSAVYLCASSFLNEQFFGPGTRLTVL.

The chain couples TRBV2 to TRBJ1-1; D unclear. This CDR3 has 14 residues. Looked up from germline, CDR1 is SNHLY and CDR2 is FYNNEI. The V end lost 8 bases, the J end lost 1 base, and 14 bases lay between the germline ends. CDR3 sequence reads: CASRNPPENTEAFF. CDR3 nucleotides: TGTGCCAGCCGAAACCCCCCAGAGAACACTGAAGCTTTCTTT.

This chain joins TRBV5-4 and TRBJ1-2, with 7 bases matching TRBD1. The CDR3 has 14 amino acids. Germline CDR1 reads SGHNT; CDR2 reads YYREEE (reference sequence). V was clipped by 4 bases and J by 2 bases; unmatched bases: 5. CDR3 sequence reads: CASSIQGINYGYTF. In DNA, the CDR3 is TGTGCCAGCAGCATACAGGGGATAAACTATGGCTACACCTTC.

For the CDR3, the DNA is TGTGCCACGACGGTGGGGCGCAATCAGCCCCAGCATTTT. Translation: CATTVGRNQPQHF. The chain is built from TRBV2 and TRBJ1-5, with a possible D match to TRBD1 (5 bases). Germline V gene sequence: CDR1 SNHLY, CDR2 FYNNEI. This CDR3 is 13 amino acids long. V was cut by 10 bases and J by 2 bases, with 12 bases left in between.

This chain joins TRBV4-1 and TRBJ2-7; 7 nucleotides match TRBD2. This CDR3 has 12 amino acids. CDR1 is MGHRA and CDR2 is YSYEKL in the germline V gene. J was trimmed by 6 bases and V by 7 bases; bases with no gene match: 6. The CDR3 spells CASMGEGFEQYF. The CDR3 DNA reads as TGCGCCAGCATGGGGGAGGGGTTCGAGCAGTACTTC.

This clone was seen once. J is TRBJ1-1 and V is TRBV28, with D unresolved. V dropped 0 bases and J dropped 5 bases, with 7 bases sitting between them. The germline V gene has CDR1 MDHEN and CDR2 SYDVKM. The CDR3 runs 13 residues. In DNA, the CDR3 is TGTGCCAGCAGTTTATGGGTTGAGACTGAAGCTTTCTTT. Translation: CASSLWVETEAFF.

The chain recombines TRBV29-1 with TRBJ2-2, with a possible D match to TRBD1 (5 bases). This CDR3 region has 13 residues. Trimming shortened V by 6 bases and J by 7 bases, and 15 bases separated the two germline ends. From germline, CDR1 is SQVTM and CDR2 ANQGSEA. CDR3: CSVPQGFSGELFF. As DNA, the CDR3 is TGCAGCGTCCCCCAGGGATTTAGCGGGGAGCTGTTTTTT.

This sequence joins TRBV6-1 and TRBJ1-2; 10 bases map to TRBD1. Per germline, CDR1 MNHNS and CDR2 SASEGT. The V gene end was trimmed by 5 bases and the J gene end by 7 bases; junction bases not matched to a gene: 10. CDR3 length: 15 amino acids. For the CDR3, the DNA is TGTGCCAGCAGTCCCGGGACAGGGGCCTCATCTGGCTACACCTTC. Translated: CASSPGTGASSGYTF.

This clone has more than one count but fewer than ten. This chain uses TRBV12-5 with TRBJ1-5; 7 bases map to TRBD1. Trimming took 4 bases from V and 3 from J; bases not matched to a gene: 12. Germline-derived CDR1 and CDR2 are LGHNT and FRNRAP. This CDR3 region has 17 residues. CDR3 residues: CASGSPSEGGSNQPQHF. CDR3 DNA sequence: TGTGCTAGTGGTTCCCCTAGTGAAGGGGGCTCCAATCAGCCCCAGCATTTT.

The chain employs TRBV5-1 and TRBJ2-3, with D hard to call. The CDR3 has 14 residues. The V end lost 0 bases, the J end lost 2 bases, and 7 bases lay between the germline ends. The germline gives CDR1 SGHRS, CDR2 YFSETQ. CDR3 sequence: CASSLASFTDTQYF. The CDR3 DNA sequence: TGCGCCAGCAGCTTGGCCTCCTTCACAGATACGCAGTATTTT. The entire variable domain, with the rest obtained from reference TRBV5-1 and TRBJ2-3, is as follows: KAGVTQTPRYLIKTRGQQVTLSCSPISGHRSVSWYQQTPGQGLQFLFEYFSETQRNKGNFPGRFSGRQFSNSRSEMNVSTLELGDSALYLCASSLASFTDTQYFGPGTRLTVL.

V gene TRBV28 combines with J gene TRBJ2-7; 8 bases line up with TRBD1. V shed 5 bases and J 2 bases; nucleotides not matched to a gene: 5. CDR3 length: 14 residues. The germline V gene has CDR1 MDHEN and CDR2 SYDVKM. As DNA, the CDR3 is TGTGCCAGCAGTCAGGGGGCCGGCCCCTACGAGCAGTACTTC. It specifies CASSQGAGPYEQYF.